This is a list of T cell receptor beta chains from one sample in a study of blood T cell repertoires in COVID-19. Method: immunoSEQ multiplex PCR; TCRdb's copy keeps in-frame clones and lacks some. The table lists approximately 93,000 clones, around 67% of them singletons. The sample was peripheral blood. Every receptor here comes from a man aged 65 to 79 with COVID-19, enrolled during active disease. CDR3s include the opening cysteine and the closing phenylalanine or tryptophan. Each record gives: V gene, J gene, clone size, D gene, CDR3 protein, CDR3 DNA. The D gene is left open where the match is weak. Rows may omit the clone size; those that give it use once, few, many or a size class.

V gene: TRBV7-3; J gene: TRBJ1-6; clone size: -; D gene: -; CDR3 protein: CASSLTPGHFATLHF; CDR3 DNA: TGTGCCAGCAGCTTAACGCCGGGACACTTTGCAACTCTCCACTTT
V gene: TRBV28; J gene: TRBJ2-4; clone size: few; D gene: TRBD2; CDR3 protein: CASSVTSGVVIAKNIQYF; CDR3 DNA: TGTGCCAGCAGTGTGACTAGCGGGGTAGTAATTGCCAAAAACATTCAGTACTTC
V gene: TRBV7-8; J gene: TRBJ2-5; clone size: -; D gene: -; CDR3 protein: CASSRALAGETQYF; CDR3 DNA: TGTGCCAGCAGCCGAGCATTGGCAGGGGAGACCCAGTACTTC
V gene: TRBV4-3; J gene: TRBJ2-1; clone size: -; D gene: TRBD2; CDR3 protein: CASSQASGRDDDEQFF; CDR3 DNA: TGCGCCAGCAGCCAAGCGAGCGGGAGGGACGACGATGAGCAGTTCTTC
V gene: TRBV2; J gene: TRBJ2-3; clone size: -; D gene: TRBD1; CDR3 protein: CASSGGTASTDTQYF; CDR3 DNA: TGTGCCAGCAGTGGGGGGACAGCCAGCACAGATACGCAGTATTTT
V gene: TRBV4-3; J gene: TRBJ2-5; clone size: -; D gene: -; CDR3 protein: CASSPGTAGRETQYF; CDR3 DNA: TGCGCCAGCAGCCCCGGGACAGCGGGCAGGGAGACCCAGTACTTC
V gene: TRBV14; J gene: TRBJ2-2; clone size: -; D gene: -; CDR3 protein: CASSQYLLTGELFF; CDR3 DNA: TGTGCCAGCAGCCAATATCTCCTCACCGGGGAGCTGTTTTTT
V gene: TRBV5-1; J gene: TRBJ2-7; clone size: -; D gene: TRBD1; CDR3 protein: CASRAGTAYEQYF; CDR3 DNA: TGCGCCAGCAGGGCCGGGACAGCCTACGAGCAGTACTTC
V gene: TRBV6-1; J gene: TRBJ2-2; clone size: medium-sized; D gene: TRBD2; CDR3 protein: CASSELAAPGTGELFF; CDR3 DNA: TGTGCCAGCAGTGAACTAGCGGCCCCCGGAACCGGGGAGCTGTTTTTT
V gene: TRBV27; J gene: TRBJ2-1; clone size: -; D gene: TRBD1; CDR3 protein: CASSADRDNEQFF; CDR3 DNA: TGTGCCAGCAGTGCTGACAGGGACAATGAGCAGTTCTTC
V gene: TRBV6-5; J gene: TRBJ2-5; clone size: -; D gene: TRBD1; CDR3 protein: CASSTDRGLGETQYF; CDR3 DNA: TGTGCCAGCAGTACGGACAGGGGGCTAGGAGAGACCCAGTACTTC
V gene: TRBV3-1/TRBV3-2; J gene: TRBJ1-6; clone size: -; D gene: -; CDR3 protein: CASSQEGGSPLHF; CDR3 DNA: TGTGCCAGCAGCCAAGAGGGAGGTTCACCCCTCCACTTT
V gene: TRBV5-1; J gene: TRBJ1-4; clone size: few; D gene: -; CDR3 protein: CASSLATGGNEKLFF; CDR3 DNA: TGCGCCAGCAGCTTGGCCACGGGGGGTAATGAAAAACTGTTTTTT
V gene: TRBV29-1; J gene: TRBJ2-7; clone size: once; D gene: -; CDR3 protein: CSVVKYSSYEQYF; CDR3 DNA: TGCAGCGTTGTAAAGTACAGCAGCTACGAGCAGTACTTC
V gene: TRBV7-2; J gene: TRBJ2-7; clone size: -; D gene: TRBD2; CDR3 protein: CASTQTSGRYEQYF; CDR3 DNA: TGTGCCAGCACCCAGACTAGCGGGAGATACGAGCAGTACTTC
V gene: TRBV28; J gene: TRBJ2-2; clone size: medium-sized; D gene: TRBD1; CDR3 protein: CASSLTGHTGELFF; CDR3 DNA: TGTGCCAGCAGTTTGACAGGGCACACCGGGGAGCTGTTTTTT
V gene: TRBV3-1/TRBV3-2; J gene: TRBJ2-7; clone size: -; D gene: -; CDR3 protein: CASSLRPIYEQYF; CDR3 DNA: TGTGCCAGCAGCCTCAGGCCTATCTACGAGCAGTACTTC
V gene: TRBV11-3; J gene: TRBJ2-1; clone size: -; D gene: TRBD2; CDR3 protein: CASSRTPGTSAYNEQFF; CDR3 DNA: TGTGCCAGCAGCCGAACACCCGGGACTAGCGCGTACAATGAGCAGTTCTTC
V gene: TRBV6-5; J gene: TRBJ2-1; clone size: -; D gene: TRBD1; CDR3 protein: CASSRPGQGGEQFF; CDR3 DNA: TGTGCCAGCAGCCGTCCGGGACAGGGGGGTGAGCAGTTCTTC
V gene: TRBV7-9; J gene: TRBJ1-1; clone size: -; D gene: -; CDR3 protein: CASSAQGHSRRTEAFF; CDR3 DNA: TGTGCCAGCAGCGCCCAGGGACACTCCCGGAGGACTGAAGCTTTCTTT
V gene: TRBV6-4; J gene: TRBJ2-1; clone size: once; D gene: TRBD1; CDR3 protein: CASSSDRLGRNEQFF; CDR3 DNA: TGTGCCAGCAGTTCGGACAGGTTGGGTAGGAATGAGCAGTTCTTC
V gene: TRBV19; J gene: TRBJ2-1; clone size: -; D gene: -; CDR3 protein: CASSTGGTASFDEQFF; CDR3 DNA: TGTGCCAGTAGTACCGGAGGGACTGCTAGTTTTGATGAGCAGTTCTTC
V gene: TRBV9; J gene: TRBJ2-7; clone size: -; D gene: -; CDR3 protein: CASSVVSTGGGEQYF; CDR3 DNA: TGTGCCAGCAGCGTAGTCAGTACAGGGGGAGGGGAGCAGTACTTC
V gene: TRBV5-5; J gene: TRBJ1-3; clone size: -; D gene: -; CDR3 protein: CASSLYSAGRFRGNTIYF; CDR3 DNA: TGTGCCAGCAGCTTGTATAGTGCAGGGCGATTCCGTGGAAACACCATATATTTT
V gene: TRBV6-5; J gene: TRBJ1-5; clone size: -; D gene: -; CDR3 protein: CASSAEGGQPQHF; CDR3 DNA: TGTGCCAGCAGCGCAGAAGGAGGTCAGCCCCAGCATTTT
V gene: TRBV4-1; J gene: TRBJ2-1; clone size: -; D gene: -; CDR3 protein: CASSQGVQVPYNEQFF; CDR3 DNA: TGCGCCAGCAGCCAAGGTGTTCAGGTACCCTACAATGAGCAGTTCTTC
V gene: TRBV5-1; J gene: TRBJ2-1; clone size: -; D gene: -; CDR3 protein: CASSLAGGTGYNEQFF; CDR3 DNA: TGCGCCAGCAGCTTGGCCGGAGGGACTGGATACAATGAGCAGTTCTTC
V gene: TRBV21-1; J gene: TRBJ2-3; clone size: -; D gene: -; CDR3 protein: CASSKDAREVGTDTQYF; CDR3 DNA: TGTGCCAGCAGCAAAGATGCGCGGGAGGTGGGCACAGATACGCAGTATTTT
V gene: TRBV9; J gene: TRBJ2-2; clone size: -; D gene: -; CDR3 protein: CASSVYQGGTGELFF; CDR3 DNA: TGTGCCAGCAGCGTCTATCAGGGGGGCACCGGGGAGCTGTTTTTT
V gene: TRBV5-4; J gene: TRBJ2-4; clone size: few; D gene: -; CDR3 protein: CASSSQTVAKNIQYF; CDR3 DNA: TGTGCCAGCAGTTCACAGACGGTAGCCAAAAACATTCAGTACTTC
V gene: TRBV6-6; J gene: TRBJ2-7; clone size: -; D gene: -; CDR3 protein: CASREREQGVYEQYF; CDR3 DNA: TGTGCCAGCAGGGAGAGAGAACAGGGAGTCTACGAGCAGTACTTC
V gene: TRBV5-1; J gene: TRBJ1-2; clone size: -; D gene: TRBD1; CDR3 protein: CASSSGTGLRYGYTF; CDR3 DNA: TGCGCCAGCAGCTCCGGGACAGGGTTGCGGTATGGCTACACCTTC
V gene: TRBV5-1; J gene: TRBJ2-1; clone size: once; D gene: TRBD1; CDR3 protein: CASSLRQGTYNEQFF; CDR3 DNA: TGCGCCAGCAGCTTACGACAGGGGACATACAATGAGCAGTTCTTC
V gene: TRBV6-5; J gene: TRBJ1-1; clone size: few; D gene: -; CDR3 protein: CASSSQENTEAFF; CDR3 DNA: TGTGCCAGCAGTTCACAGGAAAACACTGAAGCTTTCTTT
V gene: TRBV19; J gene: TRBJ2-1; clone size: -; D gene: -; CDR3 protein: CASSISSQSYNEQFF; CDR3 DNA: TGTGCCAGTAGTATTTCGTCCCAGTCCTACAATGAGCAGTTCTTC
V gene: TRBV2; J gene: TRBJ2-2; clone size: few; D gene: TRBD2; CDR3 protein: CASSAKRAGGNTGELFF; CDR3 DNA: TGTGCCAGCAGTGCAAAGCGAGCGGGGGGCAACACCGGGGAGCTGTTTTTT
V gene: TRBV7-3; J gene: TRBJ2-2; clone size: -; D gene: TRBD2; CDR3 protein: CASSFSSGMSGELFF; CDR3 DNA: TGTGCCAGCAGCTTCTCTAGCGGGATGTCCGGGGAGCTGTTTTTT
V gene: TRBV27; J gene: TRBJ2-7; clone size: few; D gene: -; CDR3 protein: CASRQGRTYEQYF; CDR3 DNA: TGTGCCAGCAGACAGGGGAGGACCTACGAGCAGTACTTC
V gene: TRBV20-1; J gene: TRBJ2-7; clone size: -; D gene: -; CDR3 protein: CSASLTPSYEQYF; CDR3 DNA: TGCAGTGCTAGTTTAACTCCGTCCTACGAGCAGTACTTC
V gene: TRBV7-9; J gene: TRBJ2-5; clone size: -; D gene: TRBD2; CDR3 protein: CASSPSGETQYF; CDR3 DNA: TGTGCCAGCAGCCCTAGCGGGGAGACCCAGTACTTC
V gene: TRBV11-3; J gene: TRBJ2-7; clone size: -; D gene: TRBD1; CDR3 protein: CASSFGQGGSYEQYF; CDR3 DNA: TGTGCCAGCAGCTTTGGACAGGGGGGAAGCTACGAGCAGTACTTC
V gene: TRBV18; J gene: TRBJ2-7; clone size: -; D gene: -; CDR3 protein: CASSPSGGNEQYF; CDR3 DNA: TGTGCCAGCTCACCGTCGGGGGGCAACGAGCAGTACTTC
V gene: TRBV5-1; J gene: TRBJ2-7; clone size: -; D gene: TRBD1; CDR3 protein: CASSYGTGPSYEQYF; CDR3 DNA: TGCGCCAGCAGCTACGGGACAGGGCCCTCCTACGAGCAGTACTTC
V gene: TRBV9; J gene: TRBJ1-1; clone size: -; D gene: -; CDR3 protein: CASSPEGIGNTEAFF; CDR3 DNA: TGTGCCAGCAGCCCGGAGGGAATTGGGAACACTGAAGCTTTCTTT
V gene: TRBV19; J gene: TRBJ1-5; clone size: -; D gene: -; CDR3 protein: CASRLDGGNQPQHF; CDR3 DNA: TGTGCCAGTAGGCTCGACGGGGGGAATCAGCCCCAGCATTTT
V gene: TRBV7-8; J gene: TRBJ1-5; clone size: few; D gene: -; CDR3 protein: CASSLEAGGQPQHF; CDR3 DNA: TGTGCCAGCAGCTTAGAGGCGGGTGGCCAGCCCCAGCATTTT